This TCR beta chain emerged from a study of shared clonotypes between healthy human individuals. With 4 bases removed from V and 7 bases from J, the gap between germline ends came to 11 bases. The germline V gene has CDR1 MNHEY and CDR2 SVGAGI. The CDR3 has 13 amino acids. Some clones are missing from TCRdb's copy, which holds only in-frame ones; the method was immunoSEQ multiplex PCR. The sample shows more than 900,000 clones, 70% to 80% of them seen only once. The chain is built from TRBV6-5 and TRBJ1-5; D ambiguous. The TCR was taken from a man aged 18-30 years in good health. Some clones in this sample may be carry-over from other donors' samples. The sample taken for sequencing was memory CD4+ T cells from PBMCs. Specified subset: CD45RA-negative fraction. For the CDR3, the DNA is TGTGCCAGCAGTTTCACGGACGGCCAGCCCCAGCATTTT. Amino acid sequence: CASSFTDGQPQHF.